The rows below give T cell receptor beta chains drawn from one sample of a study of blood T cell repertoires in COVID-19. Measured with immunoSEQ multiplex PCR; TCRdb has only the in-frame clones, and not every one. There are roughly 120,000 clones in the sample; 75% to 80% occur only once, and 6.5% to 9.5% lies in the top ten. The sample consisted of peripheral blood. The receptors derive from a human donor in a cohort sampled during active COVID-19. Both conserved end residues are part of each CDR3. The D gene is left open where the match is weak. A clone size is listed for some rows: how often the clone was seen (once, few, many), or a class if it is expanded.

d_gene	v_gene	abundance	j_gene	CDR3aa	CDR3nt
-	TRBV7-9	few	TRBJ2-7	CASSSGSSYEQYF	TGTGCCAGCAGCTCGGGATCCTCCTACGAGCAGTACTTC
-	TRBV12-3/TRBV12-4	-	TRBJ2-1	CASRGVNEQFF	TGTGCCAGCAGGGGAGTCAATGAGCAGTTCTTC
-	TRBV24-1	-	TRBJ1-5	CATSGRGGTGISNQPQHF	TGTGCCACCAGTGGCCGGGGGGGTACAGGTATAAGCAATCAGCCCCAGCATTTT
TRBD1	TRBV10-2	-	TRBJ2-7	CASSDRRQGAIEQYF	TGCGCCAGCAGTGATCGGAGACAGGGGGCTATCGAGCAGTACTTC
TRBD1	TRBV19	-	TRBJ2-6	CASSIPRTGPSGANVLTF	TGTGCCAGTAGTATACCTCGGACAGGCCCTTCTGGGGCCAACGTCCTGACTTTC
-	TRBV6-6	-	TRBJ2-7	CASSIGTTSEQYF	TGTGCCAGCAGTATAGGAACTACCTCCGAGCAGTACTTC
-	TRBV14	-	TRBJ1-2	CASSRDTAKWYGYTF	TGTGCCAGCAGCCGCGACACTGCCAAGTGGTATGGCTACACCTTC
-	TRBV27	few	TRBJ1-1	CASSLGAVSNTEAFF	TGTGCCAGCAGTTTAGGGGCAGTTTCGAACACTGAAGCTTTCTTT
-	TRBV12-3/TRBV12-4	-	TRBJ1-5	CASSFGPGQHF	TGTGCCAGCAGTTTTGGGCCAGGCCAGCATTTT
TRBD2	TRBV6-1	few	TRBJ2-7	CASSEAGEVYEQYF	TGTGCCAGCAGTGAGGCGGGAGAAGTTTACGAGCAGTACTTC
TRBD1	TRBV7-9	few	TRBJ2-7	CASSHRQGEQYF	TGTGCCAGCAGCCACAGACAGGGCGAGCAGTACTTC
-	TRBV2	-	TRBJ1-5	CASSELARSNQPQHF	TGTGCCAGCAGTGAATTAGCGCGTAGCAATCAGCCCCAGCATTTT
TRBD1	TRBV19	once	TRBJ1-5	CASSIAGTEDQPQHF	TGTGCCAGTAGTATAGCAGGGACAGAGGATCAGCCCCAGCATTTT
-	TRBV6-6	-	TRBJ2-7	CASSSSLSGSYEQYF	TGTGCCAGCAGTTCATCCCTTTCGGGCTCCTACGAGCAGTACTTC
-	TRBV11-2	once	TRBJ2-7	CASSLVEAAGSEQYF	TGTGCCAGCAGCTTAGTGGAGGCTGCGGGTTCCGAGCAGTACTTC
TRBD1	TRBV6-5	once	TRBJ1-3	CASSYRGGHSGNTIYF	TGTGCCAGCAGTTACAGAGGGGGCCACTCTGGAAACACCATATATTTT
TRBD1	TRBV5-1	-	TRBJ1-5	CASSLEDGTGLHF	TGCGCCAGCAGCTTGGAGGACGGGACAGGGCTCCATTTT
TRBD1	TRBV18	-	TRBJ2-7	CASSPPGTARYEQYF	TGTGCCAGCTCACCACCGGGGACAGCCAGATACGAGCAGTACTTC
-	TRBV19	-	TRBJ1-5	CASSSLDPLLGKPQHF	TGTGCCAGTAGTTCCCTGGATCCTCTATTGGGCAAGCCCCAGCATTTT
-	TRBV5-1	-	TRBJ2-7	CASSLAYQMGGYEQYF	TGCGCCAGCAGCTTGGCCTATCAGATGGGGGGATACGAGCAGTACTTC
TRBD2	TRBV5-1	-	TRBJ2-7	CASSGTSGGEYGEQYF	TGCGCCAGCAGCGGAACTAGCGGAGGCGAGTACGGCGAGCAGTACTTC
TRBD1	TRBV7-8	-	TRBJ1-5	CASSFYEGAYQPQHF	TGTGCCAGCAGCTTTTACGAGGGGGCCTATCAGCCCCAGCATTTT
TRBD1	TRBV5-1	few	TRBJ1-2	CASSLAGGASGYTF	TGCGCCAGCAGCTTGGCAGGGGGCGCGTCGGGCTACACCTTC
-	TRBV10-3	-	TRBJ1-3	CAIKGDSGNTIYF	TGTGCCATCAAAGGGGACTCTGGAAACACCATATATTTT
-	TRBV4-2	-	TRBJ2-7	CASSQEGGTGLYEQYF	TGTGCCAGCAGCCAAGAAGGCGGGACTGGACTTTACGAGCAGTACTTC
-	TRBV19	-	TRBJ2-1	CASSPGGSGYNEQFF	TGTGCCAGTAGTCCCGGCGGTAGCGGCTACAATGAGCAGTTCTTC
-	TRBV5-1	-	TRBJ1-1	CASSRSGTLNTEAFF	TGCGCCAGCAGCAGATCCGGGACACTTAACACTGAAGCTTTCTTT
-	TRBV2	-	TRBJ2-7	CASSPGSFSYEQYF	TGTGCCAGCAGCCCCGGGAGCTTTAGCTACGAGCAGTACTTC